This T cell receptor beta chain was sequenced in a study of blood T cell repertoires in COVID-19. Study details: Samples came from the United States, Italy and Spain, spanning acute and convalescent COVID-19. From T cells, B-cell-depleted T cells, or PBMCs came the material, which was cDNA or gDNA.

V lost 3 bases, J lost 7 bases, and 6 bases stayed unmatched. The CDR3 is 15 amino acids. Germline lookup yields CDR1 LNHDA and CDR2 SQIVND (reference sequence). Original processing notes: Estimates of nucleated cell counts were drawn from the amplification of reference gene primers. Repertoires were generated with immunoSEQ multiplex PCR, while TCRdb's copy carries only in-frame clones and drops some. The V and J calls and clone size come from that table; D and trimming were worked out from the DNA. The sample contains 150,000 or so clones, 88% of which appear only once. The receptor was derived from a human donor in a cohort sampled during active COVID-19. The material sequenced was peripheral blood. The chain is built from TRBV19 and TRBJ2-1, with 10 bases that match TRBD2. The CDR3 is CASSIYSGRRNEQFF. CDR3 coding DNA: TGTGCCAGTAGTATCTATAGCGGGAGGCGTAATGAGCAGTTCTTC.